The table lists the clone carrying this TCR beta chain with a few counts. Unmatched junction bases numbered 7, after V lost 3 bases and J lost 5 bases. Germline lookup yields CDR1 MNHEY and CDR2 SMNVEV (reference sequence). This CDR3 is built from 14 residues. The data originate from a study of blood T cell repertoires in COVID-19. The cohort comprised adults aged about 18 to 90 years residing in under 30 US areas. The assay was immunoSEQ multiplex PCR, and TCRdb's table has in-frame clones only and misses some. The sample lists 200,000 to 250,000 clones, about four fifths occurring once. The receptor's source is a woman in her 40s with acute COVID-19. Material for sequencing was PBMCs or T cells enriched from blood (not recorded which). The V call is TRBV27, the J call TRBJ2-7; 7 positions agree with TRBD2. Written as DNA, the CDR3 is TGTGCCAGCAGTTTCGGCTCTGGGGGGGACGAGCAGTACTTC. This gives the protein CASSFGSGGDEQYF.